These 19 T cell receptor beta chains were all obtained from the same sample, sequenced in a study of Graves' ophthalmopathy and Graves' hyperthyroidism. Beta-chain TCR CDR3 regions were amplified from RNA transcripts. First-round RT-PCR used HTBI primers; second-round multiplex PCR followed. TCRdb re-derived calls from the multiplex PCR reads in MiXCR, one entry per CDR3 protein. The repertoire holds more than 550,000 distinct CDR3 sequences, with just over 40% as singletons. The sequencing sample was made of peripheral blood. These receptor sequences come from an adult man with Graves' ophthalmopathy.

Details on this clonotype: A much larger clone differs from this one at a single base, so this may be a read error. The chain joins TRBV19 to TRBJ2-7; tentative D call: TRBD2 (7 bases). The germline CDR1 and CDR2 sequences are LNHDA and SQIVND (reference sequence). Trimming stripped 9 bases from V and 6 bases from J, with 24 bases between. This CDR3 has 15 residues. CDR3 loop: CASSLALRGRGEQYF. The CDR3 DNA is TGTGCCAGCAGCTTAGCCCTGCGGGGGCGCGGCGAGCAGTACTTC.

For this clonotype: This could be a read error, since a much larger clone is one nucleotide away. J is TRBJ2-2 and V is TRBV7-6, with 9 bases aligning to TRBD1. The CDR3 has 16 amino acids. Germline-derived CDR1 and CDR2 are SGHVS and FNYEAQ. The J segment lost 6 bases and the V segment lost 10 bases, leaving 15 bases of the junction unmatched. DNA for the CDR3: TGTGCCATCAAACCGGGACAGGGCGTCGACTCCGGGGAGCTGTTTTTT. This translates into CAIKPGQGVDSGELFF.

There are many counts of this clonotype. This chain links TRBV5-1 with TRBJ2-7; perhaps TRBD2 as D (6 bases). Germline loops: CDR1 SGHRS, CDR2 YFSETQ. Trimming removed 3 bases from V and 3 bases from J, with 13 bases in between. The CDR3 consists of 14 residues. The CDR3 DNA reads TGCGCCAGCAGCTCAACGGGACTCAACTACGAGCAGTACTTC. It yields the protein CASSSTGLNYEQYF. The full variable domain, in which reference TRBV5-1 and TRBJ2-7 provide the parts outside the CDR3, is KAGVTQTPRYLIKTRGQQVTLSCSPISGHRSVSWYQQTPGQGLQFLFEYFSETQRNKGNFPGRFSGRQFSNSRSEMNVSTLELGDSALYLCASSSTGLNYEQYFGPGTRLTVT.

This chain connects TRBV5-1 to TRBJ2-7, with 9 bases matching TRBD2. Germline V lookup: CDR1 SGHRS, CDR2 YFSETQ. There are 16 residues in the CDR3. V was clipped by 0 bases and J by 2 bases; unmatched bases: 6. This chain's CDR3 is CASSLESGGTTYEQYF. CDR3 bases: TGCGCCAGCAGCTTGGAGAGCGGGGGGACTACCTACGAGCAGTACTTC.

This clonotype appeared a single time. This chain links TRBV24-1 with TRBJ1-4; D is uncertain. Trimming took 5 bases from V and 11 from J, leaving 14 bases between them. The V gene's germline CDR1 is KGHDR and CDR2 SFDVKD. This CDR3 contains 13 residues. CDR3 bases: TGTGCCACCAGTGCAGCACGGGCCGACAAACTGTTTTTT. Amino acid sequence: CATSAARADKLFF.

V usage is TRBV27 and J usage is TRBJ2-7, with D perhaps TRBD2 (5 bases). V lost 6 bases, J lost 3 bases, and 18 bases lay in between. Germline-derived CDR1 and CDR2 are MNHEY and SMNVEV (reference sequence). This CDR3 has 15 amino acids. CDR3 sequence reads: CASRGVGKVRYEQYF. The CDR3 DNA sequence: TGTGCCAGCAGGGGAGTGGGGAAAGTTCGCTACGAGCAGTACTTC.

This chain uses TRBV6-2 or TRBV6-3 with TRBJ1-1; 12 bases agree with TRBD1. The CDR3 is made up of 13 amino acids. The V gene's germline CDR1 is MNHEY and CDR2 SVGEGT. Trimming took 7 bases from V and 11 from J; bases not matched to a gene: 8. In DNA, the CDR3 is TGTGCCAGCATTAGGGGGACAGGGGGCGAGGCTTTCTTT. It is translated as CASIRGTGGEAFF.

V is TRBV7-8 and J is TRBJ2-7, with 9 bases aligning to TRBD1. V shed 4 bases and J 2 bases; nucleotides not matched to a gene: 12. The CDR3 extends over 17 amino acids. CDR1 is SGHVS, CDR2 FQNEAQ, per germline. The CDR3 spells CASSSYNDRGSTYEQYF. The DNA of the CDR3 is TGTGCCAGCAGCTCATACAATGACAGGGGGTCCACCTACGAGCAGTACTTC.

This clonotype was observed a handful of times. The V and J genes are TRBV2 and TRBJ2-5; 7 bases map to TRBD2. The V gene end was trimmed by 2 bases and the J gene end by 5 bases; junction bases not matched to a gene: 8. CDR1 is SNHLY and CDR2 is FYNNEI in the germline V gene. The CDR3 totals 15 residues. The chain's CDR3 is CASSENRGVGETQYF. The CDR3 nucleotides read TGTGCCAGCAGTGAAAACCGGGGGGTCGGGGAGACCCAGTACTTC.

The DNA of the CDR3 is TGTGCCAGCAGCTTTGCGGGGGGTAAGGACGAGCAGTACTTC. Translating it yields CASSFAGGKDEQYF. The chain links TRBV5-5 to TRBJ2-7; 8 positions agree with TRBD2. The CDR3 contains 14 residues. V trimming: 2 bases; J trimming: 5 bases; junction bases outside the gene matches: 6. Germline V gene data show CDR1 as SGHKS and CDR2 as YYEKEE (reference sequence). The entire variable domain, with the rest obtained from reference TRBV5-5 and TRBJ2-7, is as follows: DAGVTQSPTHLIKTRGQQVTLRCSPISGHKSVSWYQQVLGQGPQFIFQYYEKEERGRGNFPDRFSARQFPNYSSELNVNALLLGDSALYLCASSFAGGKDEQYFGPGTRLTVT.

The chain is built from TRBV7-2 and TRBJ1-2; the match to TRBD1 covers 8 bases. Germline trimming cut 2 bases from V and 8 bases from J; bases unmatched to any gene: 7. The CDR3 runs to 14 residues. Germline assignment: CDR1 SGHTA and CDR2 FQGNSA. DNA for the CDR3: TGTGCCAGCAGCTTATCAGGACAGGGTGGAGGCTACACCTTC. Translation gives CASSLSGQGGGYTF.

V usage is TRBV6-6 and J usage is TRBJ2-5; tentatively, D is TRBD1 (6 bases). The CDR3 spans 17 residues. CDR1 and CDR2 from the germline V gene are MNHNY and SVGAGI (reference sequence). V gave up 4 bases and J gave up 4 bases, with 22 bases separating them. The CDR3 DNA is TGTGCCAGCAGTTCCCACCATCGACAGGACCCACGAGAGACCCAGTACTTC. It codes for CASSSHHRQDPRETQYF.

This clonotype is a singleton in its sample. V usage is TRBV7-2 and J usage is TRBJ1-2, with D possibly TRBD1 on 5 matching bases. Germline V gene data show CDR1 as SGHTA and CDR2 as FQGNSA. CDR3 size: 17 residues. V dropped 2 bases and J dropped 3 bases, with 19 bases sitting between them. The CDR3 coding sequence is TGTGCCAGCAGCTTACGTCACCCCGGGACGGGGGACTATGGCTACACCTTC. Translation gives CASSLRHPGTGDYGYTF. The complete variable domain, with remaining parts taken from reference TRBV7-2 and TRBJ1-2, reads GAGVSQSPSNKVTEKGKDVELRCDPISGHTALYWYRQSLGQGLEFLIYFQGNSAPDKSGLPSDRFSAERTGGSVSTLTIQRTQQEDSAVYLCASSLRHPGTGDYGYTFGSGTRLTVV.

This clonotype was seen a few times. The chain combines TRBV6-2 or TRBV6-3 with TRBJ2-5, with TRBD1 matching over 9 bases. The CDR3 contains 14 residues. V lost 5 bases, J lost 4 bases, and 5 bases stayed unmatched. Germline values: CDR1 MNHEY, CDR2 SVGEGT. The CDR3 loop is CASSPGTGIETQYF. In DNA form, the CDR3 reads TGTGCCAGCAGTCCAGGGACAGGGATAGAGACCCAGTACTTC.

This clonotype showed up many times. The chain has TRBV7-9 and TRBJ1-5; possibly TRBD1 for D (6 bases). The CDR3 length is 15 residues. V dropped 5 bases and J dropped 0 bases, with 11 bases sitting between them. Germline assignment: CDR1 SEHNR and CDR2 FQNEAQ (reference sequence). The CDR3, as DNA: TGTGCCAGCAGCACGGGACATTATAGCAATCAGCCCCAGCATTTT. It yields the protein CASSTGHYSNQPQHF.

The chain uses TRBV14 and TRBJ2-2; 8 bases fit TRBD2. Germline V lookup: CDR1 SGHDN, CDR2 FVKESK. The CDR3 totals 18 residues. The V gene end was trimmed by 0 bases and the J gene end by 1 base; junction bases not matched to a gene: 7. CDR3 amino acids: CASSQDPAGGWNTGELFF. The CDR3, as DNA: TGTGCCAGCAGCCAAGATCCCGCGGGGGGCTGGAACACCGGGGAGCTGTTTTTT.

The CDR3 region is CASSTGQGVAGNTIYF. CDR3 DNA sequence: TGTGCCAGCAGCACCGGACAGGGGGTGGCTGGAAACACCATATATTTT. The chain uses TRBV7-2 and TRBJ1-3, with 10 bases that match TRBD1. V was pared by 5 bases and J by 2 bases, with 6 bases of the junction left unmatched. The length of the CDR3 is 16 residues. Germline V gene data show CDR1 as SGHTA and CDR2 as FQGNSA.

This clonotype was found a few times. This sequence joins TRBV6-1 and TRBJ1-5; 7 bases line up with TRBD1. The length of the CDR3 is 15 residues. Unmatched junction bases numbered 12, after V lost 6 bases and J lost 7 bases. The germline V gene encodes CDR1 MNHNS and CDR2 SASEGT. Written as DNA, the CDR3 is TGTGCCAGCAGGGAAACAGGGGACGCGAGGCAGCCCCAGCATTTT. Protein product: CASRETGDARQPQHF.

There are many counts of this clonotype. The rearrangement uses TRBV5-1 and TRBJ1-2; D uncertain. The CDR3 loop spans 15 amino acids. Trimming left V 4 bases short and J 1 base short, with 14 bases between. Germline CDR1 reads SGHRS; CDR2 reads YFSETQ. CDR3 sequence reads: CASSKDGRGNYGYTF. The CDR3 DNA follows: TGCGCCAGCAGCAAGGACGGACGGGGTAACTATGGCTACACCTTC.